Each of the 13 T cell receptor beta chains below was sequenced from the same sample in a study of T cells after yellow fever vaccination. TCRdb fed the 5' RACE reads into MiXCR, producing one record per CDR3 protein. The data contain 300,000 to 400,000 distinct CDR3 sequences, around 6.4% of them singletons. The sequencing used PBMCs, collected 5 days after the yellow fever booster vaccination. The receptors shown here come from a man aged 25 to 40 who received the YFV17D yellow fever vaccine.

This clonotype occurred a few times. The J gene is TRBJ1-2, the V gene TRBV20-1; no clear D gene. This CDR3 spans 13 amino acids. Germline V CDR1 and CDR2: DFQATT, SNEGSKA (reference sequence). The V end was cut by 3 bases, the J end by 5 bases, with 13 bases between. CDR3 in amino acids: CSARGPLTYGYTF. The CDR3 nucleotides are TGCAGTGCTAGGGGCCCTTTGACTTATGGCTACACCTTC.

This clonotype was picked up many times. The chain combines TRBV7-8 with TRBJ2-7; 10 nucleotides agree with TRBD2. The length of the CDR3 is 16 residues. Trimming took 5 bases from V and 0 from J; bases not matched to a gene: 7. The germline V gene has CDR1 SGHVS and CDR2 FQNEAQ. The CDR3 nucleotides are TGTGCCAGCAGCCCAGAGACTAGCGGGTACTCCTACGAGCAGTACTTC. This encodes CASSPETSGYSYEQYF.

This clonotype was detected ten times or more. This chain joins TRBV24-1 and TRBJ2-4; perhaps TRBD1 as D (5 bases). Trimming took off 3 bases at V and 7 bases at J, with 21 bases between the two ends. Germline CDR1 KGHDR, CDR2 SFDVKD. The CDR3 has 17 amino acids. In nucleotides, the CDR3 is TGTGCCACCAGTGATCCCGGAGTCGGGCAGGGTATTAACATTCAGTACTTC. It translates to CATSDPGVGQGINIQYF.

V gene TRBV5-1 combines with J gene TRBJ2-3; no reliable D call. Germline-derived CDR1 and CDR2 are SGHRS and YFSETQ. Deletions cut 6 bases from V and 1 base from J, with 3 bases between. This CDR3 is built from 11 residues. The CDR3 nucleotides are TGCGCCAGCAACCGCACAGATACGCAGTATTTT. It codes for CASNRTDTQYF. Supplemented by reference TRBV5-1 and TRBJ2-3, the full variable domain reads KAGVTQTPRYLIKTRGQQVTLSCSPISGHRSVSWYQQTPGQGLQFLFEYFSETQRNKGNFPGRFSGRQFSNSRSEMNVSTLELGDSALYLCASNRTDTQYFGPGTRLTVL.

V is TRBV20-1 and J is TRBJ1-5; D not resolved. Germline lookup yields CDR1 DFQATT and CDR2 SNEGSKA (reference sequence). The CDR3 loop spans 12 amino acids. V shed 3 bases and J shed 5 bases, with 8 bases lying between them. The CDR3 DNA reads as TGCAGTGCTAGTTCCGGGGATCAGCCCCAGCATTTT. Amino acid sequence: CSASSGDQPQHF.

This clonotype was counted only a few times. One end of the junction does not line up with germline, which may come from a read error. The rearrangement joins TRBV23-1 to TRBJ2-1; TRBD1 aligns across 9 bases. TRBV23-1 is sorted into the ORF group, with uncertain function. CDR3 length: 14 amino acids. The CDR3 bases are TGCGCCAGCAGTCAAGACAGGGGGAGGCCTAGCGGACGCTTC. Protein product: CASSQDRGRPSGRF.

This clonotype has ten or more counts. The V call is TRBV18, the J call TRBJ2-7, with TRBD1 matching 8 bases. The CDR3 covers 13 residues. V trimming: 3 bases; J trimming: 5 bases; junction bases outside the gene matches: 3. Per the germline V gene, CDR1 is KGHSH and CDR2 is LQKENI. CDR3 region: CASSPGQVNEQYF. For the CDR3, the DNA is TGTGCCAGCTCACCGGGACAGGTAAACGAGCAGTACTTC.

The chain has TRBV24-1 and TRBJ2-1; 12 bases agree with TRBD2. The CDR3 is 18 amino acids. Looked up from germline, CDR1 is KGHDR and CDR2 is SFDVKD. V lost 0 bases and J lost 8; bases outside the gene matches: 10. The DNA for the CDR3 is TGTGCCACCAGTGATTTGCAGTTATCTAGCGGGGGGGTTGATGAGCAGTTCTTC. Amino acid sequence: CATSDLQLSSGGVDEQFF.

This clonotype was counted at least ten times. The genes are TRBV28 and TRBJ2-2, with D tentatively TRBD1 (6 bases). V gave up 4 bases and J gave up 6 bases, with 12 bases separating them. In germline, CDR1 is MDHEN, CDR2 SYDVKM. This CDR3 comprises 14 residues. Written as DNA, the CDR3 is TGTGCCAGCAGTTCCGGACAGTTGCCCGGGGAGCTGTTTTTT. This encodes CASSSGQLPGELFF.

Many counts were recorded for this clonotype. This chain uses TRBV12-3 or TRBV12-4 with TRBJ2-5; tentatively, D is TRBD1 (6 bases). Trimming shortened V by 2 bases and J by 2 bases, and 12 bases separated the two germline ends. The CDR3 has 15 amino acids. DNA of the CDR3: TGTGCCAGCAGTTTACAGGGGTTAGGGCAAGAGACCCAGTACTTC. This translates into CASSLQGLGQETQYF.

The V gene is TRBV7-2, the J gene TRBJ2-4; perhaps D is TRBD1 or TRBD2 (5 bases each). CDR3 length equals 12 residues. V was clipped by 2 bases and J by 7 bases, with 6 bases between them. CDR1 and CDR2 (germline): SGHTA, FQGNSA. CDR3 in amino acids: CASSLWGNIQYF. The CDR3 nucleotides are TGTGCCAGCAGCTTATGGGGGAACATTCAGTACTTC. Full variable domain (remainder filled in from reference TRBV7-2 and TRBJ2-4): GAGVSQSPSNKVTEKGKDVELRCDPISGHTALYWYRQSLGQGLEFLIYFQGNSAPDKSGLPSDRFSAERTGGSVSTLTIQRTQQEDSAVYLCASSLWGNIQYFGAGTRLSVL.

The chain combines TRBV5-1 with TRBJ2-5; D tentatively fits TRBD1 or TRBD2 (5 bases each). CDR3 size: 14 residues. Trimming removed 5 bases from V and 5 bases from J, with 16 bases in between. Looked up from germline, CDR1 is SGHRS and CDR2 is YFSETQ. CDR3 residues: CASSVSGPGETQYF. The CDR3 DNA sequence: TGCGCCAGCAGTGTCTCAGGGCCGGGGGAGACCCAGTACTTC.

The chain links TRBV18 to TRBJ1-4; D ambiguous. This CDR3 contains 13 residues. V was cut by 3 bases and J by 7 bases, with 9 bases left in between. Germline CDR1 is KGHSH and CDR2 is LQKENI. The CDR3 sequence: CASSPGKGEKLFF. CDR3 coding DNA: TGTGCCAGCTCACCCGGGAAAGGTGAAAAACTGTTTTTT.